This T cell receptor (beta chain) was captured by sequencing in a study of T cell responses to AZD1222 COVID-19 vaccine. Overall study findings and caveats: CD4 TCRs covered the whole spike, strongest at regions 160-218 and 743-854.

In the case of this clone: What it binds is not known.

TCRdb's table, derived via immunoSEQ multiplex PCR, lists solely in-frame clones and lacks some. Among around 150,000 clones listed, around 91% were seen once. Material: peripheral blood, obtained 28 days after the second AZD1222 dose. The source of this sequence is an adult who received the AZD1222 COVID-19 vaccine.

The CDR3 reads CASGLVRGLEDSGNTIYF. CDR3 sequence (DNA): TGTGCTAGTGGTTTGGTACGGGGGTTGGAAGACTCTGGAAACACCATATATTTT. V usage is TRBV12-5 and J usage is TRBJ1-3, with a weak D call TRBD1 (5 bases). The CDR3 extends over 18 amino acids. Trimming stripped 0 bases from V and 0 bases from J, with 15 bases between. Germline V lookup: CDR1 LGHNT, CDR2 FRNRAP.